The 19 T cell receptor beta chains in this list originate from one sample, sequenced in a study of blood T cell repertoires in COVID-19. The table came from immunoSEQ multiplex PCR; TCRdb's copy has only in-frame clones and leaves some out. The sample shows almost 200,000 clones, around four fifths of them seen only once. The sequenced material came from peripheral blood. These receptors were collected from a man aged 60 to 75 with COVID-19, enrolled during active disease.

J is TRBJ1-3 and V is TRBV7-9; D is possibly TRBD1 (5 bases). Trimming cost V 8 bases and J 0 bases, with 11 bases left between them. Germline V CDR1 and CDR2: SEHNR, FQNEAQ (reference sequence). The CDR3 consists of 14 residues. The CDR3: CASGAGSSGNTIYF. In nucleotides, the CDR3 is TGTGCCAGCGGGGCGGGGTCCTCTGGAAACACCATATATTTT. Combining the CDR3 with reference TRBV7-9 and TRBJ1-3 gives the whole variable domain DTGVSQNPRHKITKRGQNVTFRCDPISEHNRLYWYRQTLGQGPEFLTYFQNEAQLEKSRLLSDRFSAERPKGSFSTLEIQRTEQGDSAMYLCASGAGSSGNTIYFGEGSWLTVV.

The chain carries TRBV15 and TRBJ1-1; the D gene is possibly TRBD1 (5 bases). Trimming stripped 2 bases from V and 0 bases from J, with 10 bases between. Germline V gene lookup returns CDR1 LNHNV and CDR2 YYDKDF (reference sequence). The CDR3 is 15 amino acids. DNA for the CDR3: TGTGCCACCAGCAGATCCCTGGGGCTGAACACTGAAGCTTTCTTT. Translation gives CATSRSLGLNTEAFF. Looking up the rest from reference TRBV15 and TRBJ1-1 gives the full variable domain: DAMVIQNPRYQVTQFGKPVTLSCSQTLNHNVMYWYQQKSSQAPKLLFHYYDKDFNNEADTPDNFQSRRPNTSFCFLDIRSPGLGDTAMYLCATSRSLGLNTEAFFGQGTRLTVV.

V usage is TRBV18 and J usage is TRBJ2-7; D is possibly TRBD2 (5 bases). CDR3 length: 15 amino acids. V lost 0 bases to trimming and J lost 9 bases, with 18 bases between them. Germline CDR1 and CDR2: KGHSH and LQKENI. CDR3 DNA: TGTGCCAGCTCACCACCAGGACGGGATCTACGAGGGCAGTACTTC. It translates to CASSPPGRDLRGQYF.

The V gene is TRBV28, the J gene TRBJ1-6, with D possibly matching TRBD1 (5 bases). Between the trimmed V and J ends, which lost 5 bases and 6 bases, there was a span of 17 bases. The CDR3 runs 16 residues. CDR1 is MDHEN, CDR2 SYDVKM, per germline. The CDR3 here is CASSTRQGTVNSPLHF. The CDR3 bases are TGTGCCAGCAGTACCCGCCAGGGAACCGTTAATTCACCCCTCCACTTT.

The chain links TRBV7-6 to TRBJ1-4; the match to TRBD1 covers 8 bases. The CDR3 runs to 16 residues. Per germline, CDR1 SGHVS and CDR2 FNYEAQ. After removal of 4 bases from V and 1 base from J, the junction contained 5 bases not matched to a gene. The CDR3: CASSSQGAGTNEKLFF. The CDR3 DNA is TGTGCCAGCAGCTCCCAGGGGGCGGGAACTAATGAAAAACTGTTTTTT.

This clone showed up just once. The chain carries TRBV18 and TRBJ1-3, with D hard to call. Trimming left V 0 bases short and J 0 bases short, with 6 bases between. This CDR3 is 15 amino acids long. Germline CDR1 and CDR2: KGHSH and LQKENI. Here the CDR3 reads CASSPPAASGNTIYF. The DNA of the CDR3 is TGTGCCAGCTCACCACCGGCGGCCTCTGGAAACACCATATATTTT. Full variable domain (outside the CDR3, taken from reference TRBV18 and TRBJ1-3): NAGVMQNPRHLVRRRGQEARLRCSPMKGHSHVYWYRQLPEEGLKFMVYLQKENIIDESGMPKERFSAEFPKEGPSILRIQQVVRGDSAAYFCASSPPAASGNTIYFGEGSWLTVV.

The rearrangement joins TRBV28 to TRBJ1-1, with D uncertain. There are 15 residues in the CDR3. The germline CDR1 and CDR2 sequences are MDHEN and SYDVKM. V lost 6 bases, J lost 1 base, and 15 bases lay in between. CDR3 sequence: CASRLPVTKNTEAFF. The CDR3 nucleotides read TGTGCCAGCAGGTTACCGGTTACCAAGAACACTGAAGCTTTCTTT.

The chain links TRBV2 to TRBJ1-1; D may be TRBD1 (6 bases). The CDR3 is 14 residues long. Trimming pared 6 bases from V and 0 bases from J, leaving 11 bases between. The germline gives CDR1 SNHLY, CDR2 FYNNEI. The chain's CDR3 is CASSLDSMNTEAFF. As DNA, the CDR3 is TGTGCCAGCAGCCTGGACAGCATGAACACTGAAGCTTTCTTT.

The V gene is TRBV3-1 (or the pseudogene TRBV3-2), the J gene TRBJ2-1, with 7 bases lining up with TRBD2. Trimming took 1 base from V and 9 from J; bases not matched to a gene: 12. Per germline, CDR1 LGHDT and CDR2 YNNKEL (reference sequence). This CDR3 is 16 amino acids long. CDR3 bases: TGTGCCAGCAGCCAAGCTTCGGGGAGGGCCGGAACTGAGCAGTTCTTC. Its translation: CASSQASGRAGTEQFF.

This clone was counted a few times. Here the CDR3 DNA reads TGTGCCAGCAGTTTTAGGGGCGCCGAGCAGTACTTC. This codes for CASSFRGAEQYF. The chain links TRBV12-3 or TRBV12-4 to TRBJ2-7; D is possibly TRBD1 (5 bases). This CDR3 has 12 amino acids. Trimming stripped 3 bases from V and 6 bases from J, with 9 bases between.

DNA for the CDR3: TGTGCCAGCAGCCAAGCGGGTCAGGGGAGACAGCCCCAGCATTTT. Protein sequence: CASSQAGQGRQPQHF. V and J are TRBV3-1 (or the pseudogene TRBV3-2) and TRBJ1-5; perhaps TRBD1 as D (6 bases). CDR1 and CDR2 from the germline V gene are LGHDT and YNNKEL (reference sequence). V dropped 1 base and J dropped 7 bases, with 14 bases sitting between them. This CDR3 contains 15 residues.

The chain has TRBV7-2 and TRBJ1-3; D gene ambiguous. This CDR3 spans 11 amino acids. Trimming removed 5 bases at V and 8 bases at J, with 7 bases between. Germline V gene lookup returns CDR1 SGHTA and CDR2 FQGNSA. CDR3 loop: CASSQVDTIYF. In DNA, the CDR3 is TGTGCCAGCAGCCAGGTGGACACCATATATTTT.

The table lists this clone with a count of one. The chain combines TRBV4-3 with TRBJ1-5, with 8 nucleotides matching TRBD1. Germline V gene sequence: CDR1 LGHNA, CDR2 YSLEER. Trimming at V came to 8 bases and at J to 0 bases, leaving 0 bases not matched to a gene. This CDR3 is 13 amino acids long. The CDR3 protein is CASGQGSNQPQHF. Here the CDR3 DNA reads TGCGCCAGCGGACAGGGTAGCAATCAGCCCCAGCATTTT.

For this clone: Other DNA sequences in this sample translate to the same CDR3. The chain carries TRBV30 and TRBJ1-4; weak D call: TRBD1 (5 bases). Between the trimmed V and J ends, which lost 0 bases and 5 bases, there was a span of 10 bases. The CDR3 is 14 residues long. CDR1 and CDR2 (germline): GTSNPN, SVGIG (reference sequence). CDR3 nucleotides: TGTGCCTGGAGTGTAACAGGACCAAATGAAAAACTGTTTTTT. This gives the protein CAWSVTGPNEKLFF.

The chain couples TRBV12-5 to TRBJ2-3; a weak D match, TRBD1 (6 bases). V lost 7 bases and J 6 bases, leaving 14 bases between the germline ends. The germline gives CDR1 LGHNT, CDR2 FRNRAP. The CDR3 consists of 13 residues. The chain's CDR3 is CASARSGADTQYF. For the CDR3, the DNA is TGTGCTAGTGCTCGATCAGGGGCGGATACGCAGTATTTT.

V usage is TRBV12-5 and J usage is TRBJ2-3, with D possibly matching TRBD1 (5 bases). The V end lost 0 bases, the J end lost 2 bases, and 18 bases lay between the germline ends. Germline V CDR1 and CDR2: LGHNT, FRNRAP. This CDR3 has 18 residues. The CDR3 region is CASGLVTVTVSHTDTQYF. The CDR3 DNA sequence: TGTGCTAGTGGTTTGGTAACCGTGACAGTCTCCCACACAGATACGCAGTATTTT.

This clone was seen a few times. The chain employs TRBV5-1 and TRBJ2-2, with D perhaps matching TRBD2 (5 bases). Germline V gene data show CDR1 as SGHRS and CDR2 as YFSETQ. The germline V and J ends were trimmed by 1 base and 0 bases, with 7 bases remaining between them. The CDR3 covers 15 residues. As DNA, the CDR3 is TGCGCCAGCAGCTTGAATAGCGCGAACACCGGGGAGCTGTTTTTT. This translates into CASSLNSANTGELFF.

This chain uses TRBV10-3 with TRBJ1-1; 8 bases line up with TRBD1. Germline lookup yields CDR1 ENHRY and CDR2 SYGVKD. The V and J ends lost 6 bases and 0 bases, in that order; junction bases with no gene match: 6. The CDR3 loop spans 15 amino acids. The CDR3 sequence is CAISPGTGLNTEAFF. The CDR3 DNA reads TGTGCCATCAGCCCGGGGACAGGATTGAACACTGAAGCTTTCTTT.

A remark on this clone: Its ends do not fully match the called genes, so a read error is possible. The V and J genes are TRBV28 and TRBJ1-2; unclear D gene. The CDR3 runs to 11 residues. Germline V lookup: CDR1 MDHEN, CDR2 SYDVKM. CDR3: CASSSPRVIGF. The CDR3 bases are TGTGCCAGCAGTTCCCCCCGGGTTATCGGTTTC.